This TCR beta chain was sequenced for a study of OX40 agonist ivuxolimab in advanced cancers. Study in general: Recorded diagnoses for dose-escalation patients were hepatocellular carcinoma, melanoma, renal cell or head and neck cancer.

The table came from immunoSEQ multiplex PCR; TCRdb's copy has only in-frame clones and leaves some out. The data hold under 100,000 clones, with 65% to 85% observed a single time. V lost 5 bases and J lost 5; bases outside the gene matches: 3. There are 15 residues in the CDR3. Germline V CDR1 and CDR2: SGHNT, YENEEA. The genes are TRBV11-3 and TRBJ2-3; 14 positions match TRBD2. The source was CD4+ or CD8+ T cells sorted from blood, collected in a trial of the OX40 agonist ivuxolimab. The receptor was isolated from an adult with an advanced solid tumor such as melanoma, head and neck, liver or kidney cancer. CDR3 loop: CASSRLAGGQDTQYF. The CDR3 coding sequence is TGTGCCAGCAGCAGACTAGCGGGAGGGCAAGATACGCAGTATTTT.